This T cell receptor (beta chain) was sequenced during a study of regulatory T cells in long-lasting Graves disease. This CDR3 is built from 14 residues. V lost 6 bases, J lost 9 bases, and 18 bases lay in between. Relying on iRepertoire HTBI primers and Arm-PCR of CDR3 regions, the team built TCR beta libraries. Via MiXCR, TCRdb re-called the multiplex PCR reads, giving one row per CDR3 protein. The table lists 620,000 or so distinct CDR3 sequences, 15% to 20% of them singletons. This clonotype has only a few counts. Time point: newly diagnosed GD, antithyroid drugs for less than 3 months. From RNA extracted from PBMCs, the TCR library was made. Separately, the same data were catalogued under a study of T cells in Graves' hyperthyroidism and ophthalmopathy.

The TCR was taken from a woman aged 25 to 39 with Graves disease. The material sequenced was peripheral blood mononuclear cells (PBMCs), taken at new diagnosis, from a patient treated with antithyroid drugs. V usage is TRBV12-3 or TRBV12-4 and J usage is TRBJ2-4; no definite D call. CDR3 nucleotides: TGTGCCAGCAGCCCCCGGGCCCGTCTCGCCATTCAGTACTTC. This codes for CASSPRARLAIQYF.